This T cell receptor beta chain was sequenced during a study of blood T cell repertoires in COVID-19. Study at large: T cells, B-cell-depleted T cells, or PBMCs supplied cDNA or gDNA.

The length of the CDR3 is 14 residues. CDR1 and CDR2 from the germline V gene are SGHNT and YYREEE (reference sequence). Unmatched junction bases numbered 7, after V lost 4 bases and J lost 10 bases. Authors' methods: The authors estimated nucleated cell counts from reference gene primer amplification. Profiled with immunoSEQ multiplex PCR; TCRdb holds only in-frame clones, not every one. That table gives V, J and clone size, and the DNA gave D and trimming. The sample yields about 120,000 clones, about 89% seen once. Sequencing was performed on peripheral blood. The sequence was obtained from a woman aged 70-85 years with acute or convalescent COVID-19. The gene calls are TRBV5-4 and TRBJ1-6; 8 bases are shared with TRBD1. Here the CDR3 DNA reads TGTGCCAGCAGCCAGGACAGGGCGCTCTCACCCCTCCACTTT. As protein: CASSQDRALSPLHF.